This entry describes one TCR beta chain. Its antigen is unknown. This sample was taken from a study of response to subunit inactivated influenza vaccine. TCRdb re-called the RT-PCR reads with MiXCR, one entry per CDR3 protein. In the table there are about 800,000 distinct CDR3 sequences, 21% of which are singletons. Study observations and caveats: The study's authors posited that every seasonal influenza vaccination enlists few new T cells.

V was trimmed by 3 bases and J by 5 bases, leaving 13 bases between them. This CDR3 spans 14 amino acids. The clonotype originates from a man between 45 and 60 years old who received an inactivated influenza vaccine. The material was PBMCs from blood, obtained 5 to 6 days after vaccination. The chain uses TRBV12-3 or TRBV12-4 and TRBJ1-1; possibly TRBD1 for D (6 bases). CDR3 DNA: TGTGCCAGCAGTTTGTCGGGGGGCAGGACTGAAGCTTTCTTT. This encodes CASSLSGGRTEAFF.